These 20 T cell receptor beta chains were all obtained from the same sample, sequenced in a study of blood T cell repertoires in COVID-19. The table came from immunoSEQ multiplex PCR; TCRdb's copy has only in-frame clones and leaves some out. This sample carries more than 120,000 clones, approximately 90% of them seen once, and the ten largest clones take 0.95%. The sample taken for sequencing was peripheral blood. The receptors were sampled from a woman aged 50 to 65 with acute or convalescent COVID-19.

The J gene is TRBJ1-3, the V gene TRBV6-1; the D is unclear. Germline V gives CDR1 MNHNS, CDR2 SASEGT. The CDR3 loop spans 14 amino acids. With 2 bases removed from V and 0 bases from J, the gap between germline ends came to 5 bases. CDR3: CASSERSSGNTIYF. CDR3 coding DNA: TGTGCCAGCAGTGAACGGAGCTCTGGAAACACCATATATTTT.

The chain recombines TRBV18 with TRBJ1-5; a possible D gene is TRBD1 (5 bases). This CDR3 is built from 18 residues. V lost 3 bases and J lost 2, with 20 bases in between. Germline-derived CDR1 and CDR2 are KGHSH and LQKENI. The CDR3: CASSPQVPRVGGNQPQHF. CDR3 DNA: TGTGCCAGCTCACCGCAAGTCCCCCGGGTAGGGGGCAATCAGCCCCAGCATTTT.

In the case of this clone: The sample has other DNA sequences that encode this CDR3 too. The V gene is TRBV9, the J gene TRBJ1-1; D remains unclear. Deletions cut 2 bases from V and 0 bases from J, with 11 bases between. Germline-derived CDR1 and CDR2 are SGDLS and YYNGEE. This CDR3 region has 15 residues. The DNA for the CDR3 is TGTGCCAGCAGCGTCACCGGTCGCATGAACACTGAAGCTTTCTTT. Residues: CASSVTGRMNTEAFF.

This clone occurred once. The chain combines TRBV5-1 with TRBJ1-2, with TRBD1 identical over 7 bases. This CDR3 contains 15 residues. Germline V CDR1 and CDR2: SGHRS, YFSETQ. V dropped 3 bases and J dropped 8; count of bases not matched to a gene: 13. The CDR3 here is CASSSSGLDRDGYTF. CDR3 DNA sequence: TGCGCCAGCAGCTCGAGTGGTCTCGACAGGGACGGCTACACCTTC.

The rearrangement uses TRBV24-1 and TRBJ2-3; 13 bases line up with TRBD2. V lost 4 bases to trimming and J lost 5 bases; unmatched junction nucleotides: 8. This CDR3 has 17 amino acids. The germline V gene has CDR1 KGHDR and CDR2 SFDVKD. CDR3 sequence reads: CATSDQGTSGILDTQYF. The CDR3 DNA is TGTGCCACCAGTGACCAAGGGACTAGCGGGATCCTAGATACGCAGTATTTT.

The chain uses TRBV28 and TRBJ2-1; the match to TRBD2 covers 7 bases. V lost 11 bases, J lost 8 bases, and 9 bases stayed unmatched. There are 12 residues in the CDR3. Germline V gene lookup returns CDR1 MDHEN and CDR2 SYDVKM. CDR3 coding DNA: TGTGCCGTATCCCGACTAGCCTATGAGCAGTTCTTC. Its translation: CAVSRLAYEQFF. The full variable domain, completed using reference TRBV28 and TRBJ2-1, is DVKVTQSSRYLVKRTGEKVFLECVQDMDHENMFWYRQDPGLGLRLIYFSYDVKMKEKGDIPEGYSVSREKKERFSLILESASTNQTSMYLCAVSRLAYEQFFGPGTRLTVL.

The chain is built from TRBV7-3 and TRBJ1-1; D remains unclear. CDR3 length equals 13 residues. The V gene's germline CDR1 is SGHTA and CDR2 FQGTGA. V lost 3 bases and J 0 bases, leaving 5 bases between the germline ends. The CDR3 DNA reads as TGTGCCAGCAGCTTGTCTCTGAACACTGAAGCTTTCTTT. Its translation: CASSLSLNTEAFF.

The count of this clone is one. This rearrangement joins TRBV5-1 to TRBJ2-3; D not resolved. Trimming pared 0 bases from V and 0 bases from J, leaving 11 bases between. Germline CDR1 is SGHRS and CDR2 is YFSETQ. The CDR3 has 16 residues. DNA for the CDR3: TGCGCCAGCAGCTTGGATACGGGTCCTAGCACAGATACGCAGTATTTT. Translation: CASSLDTGPSTDTQYF.

The V and J genes are TRBV23-1 and TRBJ2-5; possible D gene TRBD2, 5 bases. Being an ORF, TRBV23-1 has a function that is uncertain. V lost 0 bases and J 3 bases, leaving 29 bases between the germline ends. CDR3 length: 21 residues. The CDR3 nucleotides are TGCGCCAGCAGTCAATCGAAGACCTCAGCAGTCAATCGAAGAGGGAAAGAGACCCAGTACTTC. Translated, it gives CASSQSKTSAVNRRGKETQYF.

V and J are TRBV12-3 or TRBV12-4 and TRBJ1-1; the D gene is possibly TRBD1 (5 bases). The CDR3 has 13 residues. V shed 7 bases and J shed 1 base, with 10 bases lying between them. The CDR3 region has the DNA TGTGCCAGCACCCTAGGGGCGAACACTGAAGCTTTCTTT. Translating gives CASTLGANTEAFF.

This chain uses TRBV27 with TRBJ2-1, with 7 bases fitting TRBD1. CDR3 length equals 16 residues. Germline CDR1 MNHEY, CDR2 SMNVEV (reference sequence). V lost 5 bases to trimming and J lost 6 bases; unmatched junction nucleotides: 13. This CDR3 is CASSPYDRATPNEQFF. CDR3 nucleotide sequence: TGTGCCAGCAGTCCCTACGACAGGGCAACTCCCAATGAGCAGTTCTTC.

The chain employs TRBV28 and TRBJ2-3; D possibly corresponds to TRBD1 (5 bases). This CDR3 contains 16 residues. The germline V gene encodes CDR1 MDHEN and CDR2 SYDVKM. V lost 4 bases and J 2 bases, leaving 16 bases between the germline ends. CDR3 bases: TGTGCCAGCAGTTCGGGTCAGGGTGGGTTCACAGATACGCAGTATTTT. Protein: CASSSGQGGFTDTQYF.

The CDR3 DNA follows: TGTGCCAGCAGCCTGTTCTTCGGACAGGGCGAGCAGTACTTC. Its translation is CASSLFFGQGEQYF. The chain recombines TRBV9 with TRBJ2-7; 8 bases map to TRBD1. CDR3 size: 14 residues. J was trimmed by 6 bases and V by 4 bases; bases with no gene match: 9. The V gene's germline CDR1 is SGDLS and CDR2 YYNGEE.

V gene TRBV13 combines with J gene TRBJ2-3; 8 nucleotides match TRBD2. The CDR3 sequence is 15 residues long. J gave up 1 base and V 6 bases, and 6 bases lay outside the gene matches. Germline V lookup: CDR1 PRHDT, CDR2 FYEKMQ (reference sequence). The CDR3 here is CASRLAAGGTDTQYF. Here the CDR3 DNA reads TGTGCCAGCAGACTAGCGGCCGGGGGCACAGATACGCAGTATTTT.

The gene calls are TRBV4-2 and TRBJ1-3; D is perhaps TRBD1 (5 bases). In germline, CDR1 is LGHNA, CDR2 YNFKEQ. This CDR3 spans 16 amino acids. V was shortened by 3 bases and J by 3 bases, with 15 bases between the two germline ends. The CDR3 loop is CASSQNTGFGGNTIYF. The CDR3 DNA reads TGTGCCAGCAGCCAGAATACAGGTTTTGGTGGAAACACCATATATTTT.

The chain carries TRBV6-1 and TRBJ1-4; 10 bases match TRBD1. Germline CDR1 is MNHNS and CDR2 is SASEGT. This CDR3 is 15 amino acids long. V trimming: 7 bases; J trimming: 4 bases; junction bases outside the gene matches: 6. The CDR3 DNA sequence: TGTGCCAGCACCGAAAGGGACAGGGGTAATGAAAAACTGTTTTTT. This translates into CASTERDRGNEKLFF.

This clone came up once. The V gene is TRBV6-5, the J gene TRBJ2-7, with TRBD2 matching 9 bases. Germline CDR1 MNHEY, CDR2 SVGAGI. The CDR3 is 15 amino acids. Trimming at V came to 0 bases and at J to 4 bases, leaving 4 bases not matched to a gene. Here the CDR3 DNA reads TGTGCCAGCAGTTACTCGCTAGCGGGGCGATACGAGCAGTACTTC. Its protein product is CASSYSLAGRYEQYF.

The chain carries TRBV6-5 and TRBJ1-1; 7 nucleotides agree with TRBD1. The CDR3 contains 14 residues. Germline V gives CDR1 MNHEY, CDR2 SVGAGI. The V segment lost 6 bases and the J segment 7 bases; nucleotides outside the gene matches: 11. The CDR3 is CASRQGNGGVEAFF. The DNA of the CDR3 is TGTGCCAGCAGACAGGGGAATGGTGGAGTTGAAGCTTTCTTT.

This chain uses TRBV5-6 with TRBJ2-2, with 7 nucleotides matching TRBD1. Germline-derived CDR1 and CDR2 are SGHDT and YYEEEE. The CDR3 loop spans 18 amino acids. The V segment lost 4 bases and the J segment 5 bases; nucleotides outside the gene matches: 17. CDR3 nucleotides: TGTGCCAGCAGCCCGATAGACAGGGCGTCTGGCTATACCGGGGAGCTGTTTTTT. Residues: CASSPIDRASGYTGELFF.

The chain uses TRBV6-1 and TRBJ2-7, with 8 bases matching TRBD2. This CDR3 is 18 amino acids long. Germline V lookup: CDR1 MNHNS, CDR2 SASEGT. Trimming at V came to 0 bases and at J to 4 bases, leaving 14 bases not matched to a gene. Here the CDR3 DNA reads TGTGCCAGCAGTGAAGCTTGGAGGCTAGCGGGCCTTTTTTACGAGCAGTACTTC. Translation gives CASSEAWRLAGLFYEQYF.